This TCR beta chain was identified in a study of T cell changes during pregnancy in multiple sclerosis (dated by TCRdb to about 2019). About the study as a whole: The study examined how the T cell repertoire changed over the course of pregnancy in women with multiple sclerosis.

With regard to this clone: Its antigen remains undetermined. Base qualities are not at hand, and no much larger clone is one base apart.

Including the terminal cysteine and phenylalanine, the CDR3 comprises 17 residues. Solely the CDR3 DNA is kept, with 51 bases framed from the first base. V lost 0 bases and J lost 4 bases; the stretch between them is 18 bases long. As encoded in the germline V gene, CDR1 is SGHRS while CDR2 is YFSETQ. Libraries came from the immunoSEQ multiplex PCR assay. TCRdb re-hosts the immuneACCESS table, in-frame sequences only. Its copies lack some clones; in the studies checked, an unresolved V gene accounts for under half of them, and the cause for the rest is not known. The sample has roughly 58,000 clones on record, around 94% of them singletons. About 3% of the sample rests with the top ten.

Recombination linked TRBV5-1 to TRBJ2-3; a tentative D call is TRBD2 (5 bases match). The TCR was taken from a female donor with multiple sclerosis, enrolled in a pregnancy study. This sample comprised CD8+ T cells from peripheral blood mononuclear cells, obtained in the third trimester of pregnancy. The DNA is TGCGCCAGCAGCTTGGCCGCGAGGGAGCTTCGCCCAGATACGCAGTATTTT. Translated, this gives CASSLAARELRPDTQYF.